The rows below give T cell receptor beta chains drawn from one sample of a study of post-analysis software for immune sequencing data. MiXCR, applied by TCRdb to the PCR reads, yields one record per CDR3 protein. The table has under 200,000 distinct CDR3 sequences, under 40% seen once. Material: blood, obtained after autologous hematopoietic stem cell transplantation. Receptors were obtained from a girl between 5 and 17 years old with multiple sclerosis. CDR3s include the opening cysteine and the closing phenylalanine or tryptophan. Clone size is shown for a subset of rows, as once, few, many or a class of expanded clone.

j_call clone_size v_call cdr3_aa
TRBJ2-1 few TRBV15 CATSTWDRGQGEQFF
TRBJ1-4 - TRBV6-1 CASSSVTGGQEKLFF
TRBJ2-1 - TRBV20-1 CSARWVLRNEQFF
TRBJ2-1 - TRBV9 CASSGGAYNEQFF
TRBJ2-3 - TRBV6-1 CASRGGNTDTQYF
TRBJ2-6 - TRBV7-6 CASSFQRGSGANVLTF
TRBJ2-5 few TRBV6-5 CASSHKTARGITQYF
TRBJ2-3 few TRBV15 CATSRDRRIGSTDTQYF
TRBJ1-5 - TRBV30 CAWSIGPWQPQHF
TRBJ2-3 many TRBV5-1 CASSLSDTQYF
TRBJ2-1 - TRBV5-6 CASSQGGGAAYNEQFF
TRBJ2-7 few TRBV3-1 CASSQDRLAGAYEQYF
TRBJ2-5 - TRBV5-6 CASSFYRGPEETQYF
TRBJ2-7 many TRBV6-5 CASSLTSGSSYEQYF
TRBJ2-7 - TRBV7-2 CASNPGLTYEQYF
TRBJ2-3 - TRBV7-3 CASSSTSGSKDTQYF
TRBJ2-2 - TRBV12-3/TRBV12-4 CASSGLGLAGVTGELFF
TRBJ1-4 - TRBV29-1 CSAGPSATNEKLFF
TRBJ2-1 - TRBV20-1 CSPMRESIYNEQFF
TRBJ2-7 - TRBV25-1 CASSECGTASYEQYF
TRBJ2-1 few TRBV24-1 CATSYIGNSVGQFF
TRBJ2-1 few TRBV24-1 CVTSDDRVNEQFF
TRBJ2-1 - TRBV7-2 CASSLVGGRALNEQFF
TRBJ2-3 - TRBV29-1 CSVAPSPDTQYF
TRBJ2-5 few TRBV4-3 CASSQGVMVETQYF
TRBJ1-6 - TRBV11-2 CASSTHRVEDSPLHF
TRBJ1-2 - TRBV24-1 CATSDFTSNYGYTF
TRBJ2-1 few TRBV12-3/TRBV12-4 CASSSSGTSYNEQFF
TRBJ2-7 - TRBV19 CASSIGQASSYEQYF
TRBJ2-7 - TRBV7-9 CASSLGLLSYEQYF
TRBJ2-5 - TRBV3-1 CASSLLLLSQETQYF
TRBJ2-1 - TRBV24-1 CATSIGLADTSSYNEQFF
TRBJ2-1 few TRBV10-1 CASSGGDRVYNEQFF
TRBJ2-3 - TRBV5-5 CASSPTRGGSTDTQYF
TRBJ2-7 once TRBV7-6 CASSSYQGTGMGYEQYF
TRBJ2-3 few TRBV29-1 CSAYFPILAGVHSGQYF
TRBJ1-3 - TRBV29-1 CSVEGQNSGNTIYF
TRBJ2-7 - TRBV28 CASSLSRQVSYEQYF
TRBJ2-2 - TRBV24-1 CATSGRANTGELFF
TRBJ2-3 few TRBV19 CASRLAGGGDTQYF
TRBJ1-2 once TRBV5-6 CASSPLPSVRRRGYTF
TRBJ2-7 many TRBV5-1 CASSLGWRNEQYF
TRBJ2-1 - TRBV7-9 CASSLGWLGTSGDYNEQFF
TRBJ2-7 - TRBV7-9 CASSLYGKAYEQYF
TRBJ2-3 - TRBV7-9 CASSSRPKTSGPRGTDTQYF
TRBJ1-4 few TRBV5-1 CASSLGSLEKNEKLFF
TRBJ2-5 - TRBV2 CASSELQGQETQYF
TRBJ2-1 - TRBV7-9 CASSSHDIQGVGSYNEQFF
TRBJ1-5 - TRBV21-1 CASGGQSQPQHF
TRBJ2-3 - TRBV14 CASSRGLAGDTQYF
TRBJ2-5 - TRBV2 CASRQDRFFGYF
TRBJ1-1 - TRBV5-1 CASSLAGQLHTKAFF
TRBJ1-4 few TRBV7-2 CASSFQVGEKLFF
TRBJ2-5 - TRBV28 CANSSPDRSRETQYF
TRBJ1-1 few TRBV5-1 CASSSVDRLYTEAFF
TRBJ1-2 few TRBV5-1 CASSLAGQGDGYTF
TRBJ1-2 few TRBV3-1 CACSQGDRPNYGYTF